These T cell receptor beta chains were read from a single sample in a study of T cells in Graves' hyperthyroidism and ophthalmopathy. TCRdb itself ran the multiplex PCR reads through MiXCR, one entry per CDR3 protein. This table holds about 180,000 distinct CDR3 sequences, over 15% found once. The sample consisted of blood. Receptors originate from a woman aged 50 to 60 with Graves' hyperthyroidism. Each CDR3 is given with its conserved first and last residue. D genes are given only for firm matches. The listing skips clone size in some rows; elsewhere it reads once, few, many or a size class.

NA	16	TRBV12-3/TRBV12-4	many	TRBJ1-4	TGTGCCAGCAGTTTAGTGTTTGGGGATGGAGATGAAAAACTGTTTTTT	CASSLVFGDGDEKLFF
TRBD2	16	TRBV7-9	many	TRBJ2-5	TGTGCCAGCAGCTCAACTAGCGGGGGGTTTCAAGAGACCCAGTACTTC	CASSSTSGGFQETQYF
NA	17	TRBV20-1	many	TRBJ2-7	TGCAGTGCTAGAGATCTGGGGGGGGGGCGCTTTACGGGCGAGCAGTACTTC	CSARDLGGGRFTGEQYF
NA	16	TRBV2	many	TRBJ2-2	TGTGCCAGCAGTCGTCTTTTAGCGGTTATGGCCGGGGAGCTGTTTTTT	CASSRLLAVMAGELFF
NA	14	TRBV29-1	many	TRBJ2-5	TGCAGCGTTGCAAGGGCGCGGCCTCAAGAGACCCAGTACTTC	CSVARARPQETQYF
NA	13	TRBV7-9	many	TRBJ1-5	TGTGCCAGCAGCTTAGCGTCCAATCAGCCCCAGCATTTT	CASSLASNQPQHF
NA	15	TRBV6-5	many	TRBJ1-2	TGTGCCAGCAGTTATCATCCGGGACAAGACTATGGCTACACCTTC	CASSYHPGQDYGYTF
NA	15	TRBV7-9	many	TRBJ2-1	TGTGCCAGCAGCTTAGCGAACGTGGGGACCCGTGGGCAGTTCTTC	CASSLANVGTRGQFF
NA	15	TRBV28	many	TRBJ2-1	TGTGCCAGCAGTACTTGGGACACCTCCTACAATGAGCAGTTCTTC	CASSTWDTSYNEQFF
TRBD1	15	TRBV29-1	many	TRBJ2-7	TGCAGCGTTGACGCCACCGGGACAGGAGGCTACGAGCAGTACTTC	CSVDATGTGGYEQYF
TRBD2	14	TRBV20-1	many	TRBJ2-1	TGCAGTGCTAGTTGGACTAGCTTTTATGGTGAGCAGTTCTTC	CSASWTSFYGEQFF
NA	13	TRBV5-1	many	TRBJ1-1	TGCGCCAGCAGCTTCGAGGGGCCAGGACGGGCTTTCTTT	CASSFEGPGRAFF
TRBD1	15	TRBV27	many	TRBJ1-2	TGTGCCAGCAGTTTAGACGGACAGGACCAATATGGCTACACCTTC	CASSLDGQDQYGYTF
NA	17	TRBV28	many	TRBJ1-6	TGTGCCAGCGGGAGCGAGGATCAAAGCTCCTATAATTCACCCCTCCACTTT	CASGSEDQSSYNSPLHF
NA	13	TRBV5-1	NA	TRBJ2-7	TGCGCCAGCAGCTTGTACGTGGGTGCCGAGCAGTACTTC	CASSLYVGAEQYF
NA	19	TRBV11-2	many	TRBJ2-5	TGTGCCAGCAGGCTGGGGGGGGGGGCCCGGGGCTTGAGAGGAGAGACCCAGTACTTC	CASRLGGGARGLRGETQYF
TRBD1	13	TRBV27	many	TRBJ2-1	TGTGCCAGCAGCCTACAGGGGCTGGGGGAGCAGTTCTTC	CASSLQGLGEQFF
NA	13	TRBV7-3	many	TRBJ1-1	TGTGCCAGCAGCTTGATGGAGACCACTGAAGCTTTCTTT	CASSLMETTEAFF
NA	15	TRBV7-8	many	TRBJ1-5	TGTGCCAGCGCGAGCGGGAGGGCTAGCAATCAGCCCCAGCATTTT	CASASGRASNQPQHF
NA	15	TRBV11-2	many	TRBJ1-1	TGTGCCAGCAGCTTCCTGGAGAATATTAACACTGAAGCTTTCTTT	CASSFLENINTEAFF
NA	15	TRBV7-9	few	TRBJ1-2	TGTGCCAGCAGCTCCGGGCGGACCTTTAACTATGGCTACACCTTC	CASSSGRTFNYGYTF
NA	12	TRBV6-1	NA	TRBJ2-3	TGTGCCAGCAGCACAGGGCTTCGTACGCAGTATTTT	CASSTGLRTQYF
NA	12	TRBV3-1	NA	TRBJ1-2	TGTGCCAGCAGCCGGAGGGATCTGGGCTACACCTTC	CASSRRDLGYTF
NA	13	TRBV18	many	TRBJ2-5	TGTGCCAGCTCCTCCATCCAGGAAGAGACCCAGTACTTC	CASSSIQEETQYF
TRBD1	13	TRBV6-2/TRBV6-3	many	TRBJ1-4	TGTGCCAGCAGGGGACAGCCCGTTGAAAAACTGTTTTTT	CASRGQPVEKLFF
TRBD1	15	TRBV6-5	NA	TRBJ2-7	TGTGCCAGCAGTTCTACCACGACAGGGGGCTACGAGCAGTACTTC	CASSSTTTGGYEQYF
NA	17	TRBV19	many	TRBJ1-6	TGTGCCAGTAGACAACTTGGGACAAGGGCCTCCAATTCACCCCTCCACTTT	CASRQLGTRASNSPLHF
TRBD1	16	TRBV6-1	many	TRBJ1-4	TGTGCCAGCAGTAGGGGCCGGGACAGGGGAAGTGAAAAACTGTTTTTT	CASSRGRDRGSEKLFF
NA	12	TRBV19	few	TRBJ2-6	TGTGCCAGTAGTATTCGGGCCAACGTCCTGACTTTC	CASSIRANVLTF
NA	15	TRBV7-9	once	TRBJ2-7	TGTGCCAGCAGCGCCCAGCCAGGGGCGACCTACGAGCAGTACTTC	CASSAQPGATYEQYF
TRBD1	15	TRBV28	once	TRBJ2-7	TGTGCCAGCAACCTTGGGGGGACAGGGTCCCTGGAGCAGTACTTC	CASNLGGTGSLEQYF
NA	17	TRBV7-9	many	TRBJ1-2	TGTGCCAGCAGCTCCCCGAACCGGGACACGAAGGACCATGGCTACACCTTC	CASSSPNRDTKDHGYTF
TRBD1	11	TRBV2	NA	TRBJ2-4	TGTGCCAGTCGACAGGGCAACATTCAGTACTTC	CASRQGNIQYF
NA	15	TRBV4-1	few	TRBJ1-1	NA	CASSSSGRRPRGAFF
TRBD1	15	TRBV2	many	TRBJ1-5	TGTGCCAGCAGCAACCAGGGGGTTAGCAATCAGCCCCAGCATTTT	CASSNQGVSNQPQHF
NA	13	TRBV20-1	many	TRBJ2-3	TGCAGTGCCTTAGGGGGTAGCCCTTATACGCAGTATTTT	CSALGGSPYTQYF
TRBD1	15	TRBV7-9	many	TRBJ2-7	TGTGCCAGCAGCCCGGGACAGGGGGTCTACTACGAGCAGTACTTC	CASSPGQGVYYEQYF
NA	15	TRBV5-4	many	TRBJ1-2	TGTGCCAGCAGCTTGGGGGGTACAACCAACTATGGCTACACCTTC	CASSLGGTTNYGYTF
NA	17	TRBV18	few	TRBJ2-2	TGTGCCAGCTCACCACCTAAATGGGGCGCGAACACCGGGGAGCTGTTTTTT	CASSPPKWGANTGELFF
TRBD2	15	TRBV20-1	NA	TRBJ2-5	TGCAGTGCTAGAGTGTTAGCGGGGGATTGGGAGACCCAGTACTTC	CSARVLAGDWETQYF
NA	18	TRBV28	many	TRBJ2-2	TGTGCCAGCAGTCCAGTCCTAAGGGGGTCAGCGAACACCGGGGAGCTGTTTTTT	CASSPVLRGSANTGELFF
NA	14	TRBV7-9	many	TRBJ2-3	TGTGCCAGCGGCGGGGACCCCAGCACAGATACGCAGTATTTT	CASGGDPSTDTQYF
TRBD2	15	TRBV20-1	NA	TRBJ2-1	TGCAGTGCTAGAGATGCGGGAGGGCATATAGATGAGCAGTTCTTC	CSARDAGGHIDEQFF
NA	9	TRBV7-2	many	TRBJ1-1	TGTGCCAGCAGCTTAGGAGCTTTCTTT	CASSLGAFF
TRBD1	16	TRBV12-3/TRBV12-4	NA	TRBJ1-3	TGTGCCAGCAGTTTTACGGACAGGGGGTCGGGAAACACCATATATTTT	CASSFTDRGSGNTIYF
NA	14	TRBV12-3/TRBV12-4	many	TRBJ2-3	TGTGCCAGCAGTTTATCGGGGGGCACAGATACGCAGTATTTT	CASSLSGGTDTQYF
NA	14	TRBV7-9	many	TRBJ2-7	TGTGCCAGCAGCTTAAGCCTAGTAGAAGGGGAGCAGTACTTC	CASSLSLVEGEQYF
NA	16	TRBV4-1	many	TRBJ2-7	TGCGCCAGCAGCCAAGATAACGCGGGGGCGTCCTACGAGCAGTACTTC	CASSQDNAGASYEQYF
NA	15	TRBV18	NA	TRBJ2-1	TGTGCCAGCTCACCCGACAGGACTAACTTCAATGAGCAGTTCTTC	CASSPDRTNFNEQFF
NA	11	TRBV20-1	NA	TRBJ2-7	TGCAGTGTCCTCAGGGGCTACGAGCAGTACTTC	CSVLRGYEQYF
NA	14	TRBV5-5	many	TRBJ2-5	TGTGCCAGCAGCGTCCCCCGGGGCCGGTCGACCCAGTACTTC	CASSVPRGRSTQYF
NA	15	TRBV28	many	TRBJ1-1	TGTGCCAGCAGTTTAATCGGGACACGGAACACTGAAGCTTTCTTT	CASSLIGTRNTEAFF
NA	15	TRBV6-2/TRBV6-3	NA	TRBJ2-4	TGTGCCAGCACCGAAAGGGGCCGCTACCCCAACATTCAGTACTTC	CASTERGRYPNIQYF
NA	13	TRBV6-1	many	TRBJ1-2	TGTGCCAGCAACCCGACAGGCAACTATGGCTACACCTTC	CASNPTGNYGYTF
NA	14	TRBV6-1	many	TRBJ2-7	TGTGCCAGCAGATATGGGACCGGCGCGGGGGAGCAGTACTTC	CASRYGTGAGEQYF
TRBD2	15	TRBV6-1	many	TRBJ2-3	TGTGCCAGCAGTCAGACTAGCGGGGGGCGCCCGCCTAAGTATTTT	CASSQTSGGRPPKYF
NA	13	TRBV6-1	many	TRBJ2-1	TGTGCCAGCAGCTTCCGGGGGAACAATGAGCAGTTCTTC	CASSFRGNNEQFF
TRBD2	18	TRBV14	NA	TRBJ2-7	TGTGCCAGCAGCCAAAGCCAAGGGGACTACCGGCCCCCCTACGAGCAGTACTTC	CASSQSQGDYRPPYEQYF
TRBD1	13	TRBV7-6	many	TRBJ1-2	TGTGCCAGCAGCGACGGACAGGGTAACGGCTACACCTTC	CASSDGQGNGYTF
NA	12	TRBV10-3	many	TRBJ2-3	TGTGCCTTAGGGGACTCGGCAGATACGCAGTATTTT	CALGDSADTQYF